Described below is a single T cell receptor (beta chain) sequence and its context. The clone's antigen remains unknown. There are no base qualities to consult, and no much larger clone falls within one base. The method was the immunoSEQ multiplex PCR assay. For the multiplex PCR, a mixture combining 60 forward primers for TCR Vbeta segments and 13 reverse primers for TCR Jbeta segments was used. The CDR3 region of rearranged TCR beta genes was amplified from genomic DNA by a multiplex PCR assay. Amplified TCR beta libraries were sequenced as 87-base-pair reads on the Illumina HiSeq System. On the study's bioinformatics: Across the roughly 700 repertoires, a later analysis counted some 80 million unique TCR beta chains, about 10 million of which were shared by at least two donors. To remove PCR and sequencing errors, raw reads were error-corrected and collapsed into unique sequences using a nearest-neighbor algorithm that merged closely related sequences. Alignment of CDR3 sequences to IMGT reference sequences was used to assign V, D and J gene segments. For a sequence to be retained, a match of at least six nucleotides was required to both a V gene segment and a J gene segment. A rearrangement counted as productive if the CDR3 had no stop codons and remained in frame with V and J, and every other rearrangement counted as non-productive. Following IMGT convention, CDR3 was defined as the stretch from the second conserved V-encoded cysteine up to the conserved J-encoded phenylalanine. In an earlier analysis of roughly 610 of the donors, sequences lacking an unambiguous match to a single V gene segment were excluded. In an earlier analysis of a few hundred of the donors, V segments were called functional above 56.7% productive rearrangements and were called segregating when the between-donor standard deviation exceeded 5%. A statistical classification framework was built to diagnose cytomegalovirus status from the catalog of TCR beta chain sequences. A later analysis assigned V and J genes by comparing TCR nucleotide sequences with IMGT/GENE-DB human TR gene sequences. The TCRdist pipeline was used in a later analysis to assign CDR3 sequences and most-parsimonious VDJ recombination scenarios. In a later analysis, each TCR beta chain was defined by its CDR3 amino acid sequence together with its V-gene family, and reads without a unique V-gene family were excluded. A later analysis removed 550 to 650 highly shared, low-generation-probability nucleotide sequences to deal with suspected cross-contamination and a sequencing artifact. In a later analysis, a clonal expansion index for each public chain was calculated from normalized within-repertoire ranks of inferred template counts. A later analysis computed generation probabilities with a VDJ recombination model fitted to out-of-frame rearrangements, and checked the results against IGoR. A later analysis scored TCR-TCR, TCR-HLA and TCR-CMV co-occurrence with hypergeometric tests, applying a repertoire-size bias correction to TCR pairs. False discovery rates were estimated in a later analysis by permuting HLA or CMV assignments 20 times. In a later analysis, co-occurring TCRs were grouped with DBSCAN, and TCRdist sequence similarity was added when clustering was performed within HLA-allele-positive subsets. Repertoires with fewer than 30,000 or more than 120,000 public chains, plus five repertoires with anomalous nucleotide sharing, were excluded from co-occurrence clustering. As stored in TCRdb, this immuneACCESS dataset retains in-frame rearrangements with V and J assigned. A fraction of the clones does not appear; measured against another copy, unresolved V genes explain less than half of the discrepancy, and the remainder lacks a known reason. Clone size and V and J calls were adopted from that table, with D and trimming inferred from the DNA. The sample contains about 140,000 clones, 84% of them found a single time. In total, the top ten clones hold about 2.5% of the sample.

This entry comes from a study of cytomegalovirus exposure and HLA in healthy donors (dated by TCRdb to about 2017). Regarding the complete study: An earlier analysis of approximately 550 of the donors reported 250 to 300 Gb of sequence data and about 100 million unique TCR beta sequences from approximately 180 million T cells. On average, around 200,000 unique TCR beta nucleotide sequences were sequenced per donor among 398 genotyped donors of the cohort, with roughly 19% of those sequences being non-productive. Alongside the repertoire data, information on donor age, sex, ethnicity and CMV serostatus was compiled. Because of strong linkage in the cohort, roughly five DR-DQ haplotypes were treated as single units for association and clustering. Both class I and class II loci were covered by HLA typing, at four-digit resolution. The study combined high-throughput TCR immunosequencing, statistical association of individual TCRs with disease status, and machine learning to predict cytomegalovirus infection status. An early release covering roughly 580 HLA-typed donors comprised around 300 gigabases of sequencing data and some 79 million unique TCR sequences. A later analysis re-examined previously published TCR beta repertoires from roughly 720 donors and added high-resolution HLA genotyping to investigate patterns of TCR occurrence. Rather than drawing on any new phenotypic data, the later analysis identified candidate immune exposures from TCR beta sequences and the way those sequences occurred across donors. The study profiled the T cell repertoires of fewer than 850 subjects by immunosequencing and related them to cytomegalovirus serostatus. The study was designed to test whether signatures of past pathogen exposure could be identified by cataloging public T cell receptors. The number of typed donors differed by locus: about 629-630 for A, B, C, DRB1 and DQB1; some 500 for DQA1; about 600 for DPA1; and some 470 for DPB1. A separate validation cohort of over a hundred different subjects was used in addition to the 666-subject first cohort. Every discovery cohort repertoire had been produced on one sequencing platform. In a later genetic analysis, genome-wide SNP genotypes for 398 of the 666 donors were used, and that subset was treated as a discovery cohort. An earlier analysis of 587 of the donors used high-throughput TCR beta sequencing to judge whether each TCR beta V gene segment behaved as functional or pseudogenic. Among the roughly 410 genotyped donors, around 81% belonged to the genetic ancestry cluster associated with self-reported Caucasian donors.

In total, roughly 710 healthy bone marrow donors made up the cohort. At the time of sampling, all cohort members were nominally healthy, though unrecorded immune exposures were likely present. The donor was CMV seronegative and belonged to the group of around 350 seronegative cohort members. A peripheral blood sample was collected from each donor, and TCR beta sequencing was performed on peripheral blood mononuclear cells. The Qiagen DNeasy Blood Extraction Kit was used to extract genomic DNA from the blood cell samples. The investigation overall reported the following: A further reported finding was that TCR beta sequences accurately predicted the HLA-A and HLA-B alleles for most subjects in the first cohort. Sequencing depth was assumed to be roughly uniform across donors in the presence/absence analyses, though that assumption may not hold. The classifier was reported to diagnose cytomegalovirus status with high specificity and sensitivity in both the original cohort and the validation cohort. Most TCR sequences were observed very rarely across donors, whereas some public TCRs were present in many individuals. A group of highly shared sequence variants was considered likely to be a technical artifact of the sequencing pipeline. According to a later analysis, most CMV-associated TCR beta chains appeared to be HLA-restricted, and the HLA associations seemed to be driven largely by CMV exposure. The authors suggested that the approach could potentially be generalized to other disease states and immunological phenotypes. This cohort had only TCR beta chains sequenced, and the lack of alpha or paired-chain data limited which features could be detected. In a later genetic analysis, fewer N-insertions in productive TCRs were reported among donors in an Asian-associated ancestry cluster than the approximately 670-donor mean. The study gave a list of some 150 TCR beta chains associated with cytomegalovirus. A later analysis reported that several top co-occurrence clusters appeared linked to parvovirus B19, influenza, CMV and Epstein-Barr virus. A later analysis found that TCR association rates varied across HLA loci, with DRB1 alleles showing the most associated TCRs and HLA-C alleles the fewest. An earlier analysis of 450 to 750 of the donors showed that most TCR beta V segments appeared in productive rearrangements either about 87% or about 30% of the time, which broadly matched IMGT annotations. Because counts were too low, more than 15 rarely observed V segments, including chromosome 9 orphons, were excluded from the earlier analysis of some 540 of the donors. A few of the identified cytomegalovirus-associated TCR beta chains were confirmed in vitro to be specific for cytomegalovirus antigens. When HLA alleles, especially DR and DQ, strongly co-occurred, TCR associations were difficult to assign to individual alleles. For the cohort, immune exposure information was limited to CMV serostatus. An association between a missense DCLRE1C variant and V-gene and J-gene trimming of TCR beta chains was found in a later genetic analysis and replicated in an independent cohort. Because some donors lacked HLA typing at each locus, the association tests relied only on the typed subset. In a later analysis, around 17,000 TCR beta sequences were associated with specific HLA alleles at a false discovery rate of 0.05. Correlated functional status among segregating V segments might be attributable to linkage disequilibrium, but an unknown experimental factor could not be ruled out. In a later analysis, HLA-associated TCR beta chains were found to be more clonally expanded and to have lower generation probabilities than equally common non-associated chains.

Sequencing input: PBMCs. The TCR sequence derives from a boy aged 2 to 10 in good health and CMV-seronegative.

The nucleotide sequence reads TGTGCCAGCAGTGAAAATCCGTACTTTGGCTACACCTTC. It is translated as CASSENPYFGYTF. The rearrangement joined TRBV25-1 to TRBJ1-2, with the D segment identity uncertain. Taken from cysteine to phenylalanine, the CDR3 has 13 residues. Only CDR3 DNA remains: 39 bases, in frame from the first base. V drops 2 bases and J drops 7 bases, leaving 11 bases in between. Taken from the germline V gene, the CDR1 and CDR2 loops are MGHDK and SYGVNS.